This is a list of T cell receptor beta chains from one sample in a study of patients and donors after allogeneic stem cell transplantation. TCRdb used MiXCR to reprocess the RT-PCR reads, holding one entry per CDR3 protein. The sample carries about a million distinct CDR3 sequences, roughly 18% recorded once. Material for sequencing was blood, either unsorted or a sorted T cell fraction (not recorded which). The receptors originated from a human donor who was either an allogeneic HSCT recipient or a stem cell or donor lymphocyte infusion donor (not recorded which). It is not recorded whose cells these are; they may come from a transplant donor. Each CDR3 is given with its conserved first and last residue. The D gene is left open where the match is weak. For some rows the clone size is stated as once, few or many, or as a class when expanded; others skip it.

D: -
size: -
V: TRBV29-1
J: TRBJ1-2
DNA: TGCAGCGTTGAAGGCAGGCCTGGCTACACCTTC
CDR3: CSVEGRPGYTF

D: -
size: -
V: TRBV12-3/TRBV12-4
J: TRBJ1-3
DNA: TGTGCCAGCAGTCCCCAACTTACGAACACCATATATTTT
CDR3: CASSPQLTNTIYF

D: -
size: few
V: TRBV7-2
J: TRBJ1-4
DNA: TGTGCCAGCAGCCCCTGGGGGGAATTGGAAAAACTGTTTTTT
CDR3: CASSPWGELEKLFF

D: -
size: -
V: TRBV5-1
J: TRBJ2-7
DNA: TGCGCCAGCAGCGCCTCCGGGACCCACGCCTACGAGCAGTACTTC
CDR3: CASSASGTHAYEQYF

D: -
size: -
V: TRBV20-1
J: TRBJ2-6
DNA: TGCAGTGCTAGAGTGGTTTCTGGGGCCAACGTCCTGACTTTC
CDR3: CSARVVSGANVLTF

D: TRBD2
size: few
V: TRBV29-1
J: TRBJ2-3
DNA: TGCAGCGTTAGGGTACTAGCGACAACAGATACGCAGTATTTT
CDR3: CSVRVLATTDTQYF

D: -
size: few
V: TRBV20-1
J: TRBJ1-2
DNA: TGCAGTGCTAGAGAACTAACAGAGGCCCCTAACTATGGCTACACCTTC
CDR3: CSARELTEAPNYGYTF

D: -
size: few
V: TRBV20-1
J: TRBJ1-6
DNA: TGCAGTGCTAGAGAGGCACGGCATAATTCACCCCTCCACTTT
CDR3: CSAREARHNSPLHF

D: -
size: few
V: TRBV2
J: TRBJ2-7
DNA: TGTGCCAGCAGTGAAGCGCTTGGGACGAAGGCTTTCGAGCAGTACTTC
CDR3: CASSEALGTKAFEQYF

D: TRBD1
size: few
V: TRBV20-1
J: TRBJ1-6
DNA: TGCAGTGCTAGAAGGGTAGGGGGCAATAATTCACCCCTCCACTTT
CDR3: CSARRVGGNNSPLHF

D: -
size: few
V: TRBV4-1
J: TRBJ2-7
DNA: TGCGCCAGCAGCCAAGTGGTGACAGGTCACGACGAGCAGTACTTC
CDR3: CASSQVVTGHDEQYF

D: TRBD2
size: -
V: TRBV10-3
J: TRBJ2-1
DNA: TGTGCCATCAGCCCGGGACTAGCGGGATATAATGAGCAGTTCTTC
CDR3: CAISPGLAGYNEQFF

D: TRBD1
size: -
V: TRBV10-3
J: TRBJ1-5
DNA: TGTGCCATCAGTGACGGCGGGGGGACAGAACAGCCCCAGCATTTT
CDR3: CAISDGGGTEQPQHF

D: -
size: -
V: TRBV20-1
J: TRBJ1-5
DNA: TGCAGTGCTAGGCCCCCGCTCGGGGCCCGAAATCAGCCCCAGCATTTT
CDR3: CSARPPLGARNQPQHF

D: -
size: few
V: TRBV7-2
J: TRBJ1-6
DNA: TGTGCCAGCAGCTCCCAGGGTGTAGGATCACCCCTCCACTTT
CDR3: CASSSQGVGSPLHF

D: TRBD1
size: -
V: TRBV6-1
J: TRBJ1-1
DNA: TGTGCCAGCAGTAGTACAGGGGGCGGTCGGACTGAAGCTTTCTTT
CDR3: CASSSTGGGRTEAFF

D: -
size: -
V: TRBV4-3
J: TRBJ1-5
DNA: TGCGCCAGCAGCCAAGATAGAGGGCTTAGCAATCAGCCCCAGCATTTT
CDR3: CASSQDRGLSNQPQHF

D: -
size: -
V: TRBV27
J: TRBJ2-1
DNA: TGTGCCAGCAGTTCATCCCCCCGGGACTTGACTTACAATGAGCAGTTCTTC
CDR3: CASSSSPRDLTYNEQFF

D: -
size: few
V: TRBV5-6
J: TRBJ1-2
DNA: TGTGCCAGCAGCCTAGTGAGGGACTGGGAAAAGGGCTATGGCTACACCTTC
CDR3: CASSLVRDWEKGYGYTF

D: TRBD1
size: -
V: TRBV4-2
J: TRBJ2-5
DNA: TGTGCCAGCAGCCAAGATGGCAGGGGGCACGGGGAGACCCAGTACTTC
CDR3: CASSQDGRGHGETQYF

D: -
size: -
V: TRBV3-1
J: TRBJ1-2
DNA: TGTGCCAGCAGCCAAGATGGCGGCAGGGGTAACTATGGCTACACCTTC
CDR3: CASSQDGGRGNYGYTF

D: -
size: few
V: TRBV19
J: TRBJ2-3
DNA: TGTGCCAGTAGTATCACCTACAACACAGATACGCAGTATTTT
CDR3: CASSITYNTDTQYF

D: -
size: many
V: TRBV10-3
J: TRBJ2-5
DNA: TGTGCCATCAGGGGACAAGAGACCCAGTACTTC
CDR3: CAIRGQETQYF

D: TRBD2
size: -
V: TRBV5-1
J: TRBJ2-1
DNA: TGCGCCAGCAGCTTGCCAAAGACTAGCGGGACCAATGAGCAGTTCTTC
CDR3: CASSLPKTSGTNEQFF

D: -
size: -
V: TRBV12-3/TRBV12-4
J: TRBJ1-2
DNA: TGTGCCAGCAGTTTTGACGTAATAGCGGGGGGCTACACCTTC
CDR3: CASSFDVIAGGYTF

D: -
size: few
V: TRBV7-9
J: TRBJ1-2
DNA: TGTGCCAGCAGCTTAACACTCTCTAACTATGGCTACACCTTC
CDR3: CASSLTLSNYGYTF

D: -
size: many
V: TRBV12-3/TRBV12-4
J: TRBJ2-1
DNA: TGTGCCAGCAGTCCCAACAGGGCTAATGAGCAGTTCTTC
CDR3: CASSPNRANEQFF

D: TRBD1
size: few
V: TRBV5-1
J: TRBJ2-5
DNA: TGCGCCAGCAACGATCCTACAGGGGCGGAGACCCAGTACTTC
CDR3: CASNDPTGAETQYF

D: TRBD1
size: few
V: TRBV20-1
J: TRBJ2-3
DNA: TGCAGTGGGGGTGGGACAGGGGGCACAGATACGCAGTATTTT
CDR3: CSGGGTGGTDTQYF

D: -
size: many
V: TRBV29-1
J: TRBJ2-2
DNA: TGCAGCGTGACAGTGAACACCGGGGAGCTGTTTTTT
CDR3: CSVTVNTGELFF

D: TRBD2
size: -
V: TRBV20-1
J: TRBJ2-5
DNA: TGCAGTGCTAGAGCTAGCGGGAGTAAGGGAGAGACCCAGTACTTC
CDR3: CSARASGSKGETQYF

D: TRBD1
size: -
V: TRBV5-1
J: TRBJ2-3
DNA: TGCGCCAGCAGCTTGGAGGGGGCTGAAGGCACAGATACGCAGTATTTT
CDR3: CASSLEGAEGTDTQYF

D: -
size: -
V: TRBV12-3/TRBV12-4
J: TRBJ1-2
DNA: TGTGCCAGCAGTGCAGGGGAATCTGGCTACACCTTC
CDR3: CASSAGESGYTF

D: TRBD2
size: -
V: TRBV19
J: TRBJ2-1
DNA: TGTGCCAGTAGTCCCCCGGGACTAGCGCTCAATGAGCAGTTCTTC
CDR3: CASSPPGLALNEQFF

D: -
size: -
V: TRBV6-1
J: TRBJ2-1
DNA: TGTGCCACCACAGGGGGACTAGCAGGAGGAGTTAATGAGCAGTTCTTC
CDR3: CATTGGLAGGVNEQFF

D: TRBD2
size: -
V: TRBV9
J: TRBJ2-1
DNA: TGTGCCAGCAGCCCGAGCACGGGACTAGCGGCCAATGAGCAGTTCTTC
CDR3: CASSPSTGLAANEQFF

D: -
size: few
V: TRBV20-1
J: TRBJ1-3
DNA: TGCAGTGCTGTAAGATCTTTCTCTGGAAACACCATATATTTT
CDR3: CSAVRSFSGNTIYF

D: -
size: few
V: TRBV5-5
J: TRBJ2-7
DNA: TGTGCCAGCAGCCAACAGGGAGTGGGAAACTACGAGCAGTACTTC
CDR3: CASSQQGVGNYEQYF

D: -
size: -
V: TRBV20-1
J: TRBJ1-1
DNA: TGCAGTGCTAGAGAGACGTCGAACACTGAAGCTTTCTTT
CDR3: CSARETSNTEAFF

D: -
size: -
V: TRBV9
J: TRBJ2-7
DNA: TGTGCCAGCAGCGTAGAGGGCAGGGGTTACGAGCAGTACTTC
CDR3: CASSVEGRGYEQYF

D: -
size: few
V: TRBV4-3
J: TRBJ2-1
DNA: TGCGCCAGCAGCCAAGATGTTGGGGCGCCCTCCTACAATGAGCAGTTCTTC
CDR3: CASSQDVGAPSYNEQFF

D: -
size: -
V: TRBV10-3
J: TRBJ2-1
DNA: TGTGCCATCAGTGCATCGTTCCTTGGGGAGCAGTTCTTC
CDR3: CAISASFLGEQFF

D: TRBD1
size: few
V: TRBV20-1
J: TRBJ2-5
DNA: TGCAGTGCTAGCGAGGGGGCACAAGAGACCCAGTACTTC
CDR3: CSASEGAQETQYF

D: -
size: -
V: TRBV10-3
J: TRBJ1-4
DNA: TGTGCCATCAGTGAGTCTTTGCCAGCGGGAAAACTGTTTTTT
CDR3: CAISESLPAGKLFF

D: TRBD1
size: -
V: TRBV9
J: TRBJ2-5
DNA: TGTGCCAGCAGCGTAGAAGGGGGCGAAAAGACCCAGTACTTC
CDR3: CASSVEGGEKTQYF

D: TRBD2
size: -
V: TRBV6-2/TRBV6-3
J: TRBJ2-7
DNA: TGTGCCAGCGCTAGCGGGAGAGCCTACGAGCAGTACTTC
CDR3: CASASGRAYEQYF

D: TRBD1
size: -
V: TRBV4-2
J: TRBJ2-1
DNA: TGTGCCAGCAGCCAAGCGGGGACAGGGTCATCTGAGCAGTTCTTC
CDR3: CASSQAGTGSSEQFF

D: -
size: -
V: TRBV24-1
J: TRBJ2-1
DNA: TGTGCCACCAGCGCACGGCAGCTGGTCCACAATGAGCAGTTCTTC
CDR3: CATSARQLVHNEQFF

D: TRBD1
size: -
V: TRBV5-1
J: TRBJ1-1
DNA: TGCGCCAGCAGCTCCAGGGGGCAAGGCACTGAAGCTTTCTTT
CDR3: CASSSRGQGTEAFF

D: -
size: -
V: TRBV10-3
J: TRBJ2-2
DNA: TGTGCCACCGGACAGGGAGGGAAGAACACCGGGGAGCTGTTTTTT
CDR3: CATGQGGKNTGELFF

D: -
size: -
V: TRBV6-6
J: TRBJ2-5
DNA: TGTGCCAGCAGAAGCCGCCAAGAGACCCAGTACTTC
CDR3: CASRSRQETQYF

D: TRBD2
size: few
V: TRBV7-3
J: TRBJ2-2
DNA: TGTGCCAGCAGCTTAATAGGGACTAGCGTGGCCGGGGAGCTGTTTTTT
CDR3: CASSLIGTSVAGELFF